Sequencing of this TCR beta chain was carried out in a study of long-term antiretroviral therapy in people with HIV (dated by TCRdb to the early 2020s). About the investigation overall: The earliest samples were collected about a decade before the 2015 WHO recommendation for immediate ART, when ART was typically delayed until CD4 counts fell. No cross-contamination during QIAcube processing turned up in test extractions that ran a monoclonal T-cell line alongside 33 polyclonal samples. About a third of the roughly 30 participants with HIV were female. From over 25 adults with confirmed HIV infection, the cohort provided roughly 200 cryopreserved PBMC samples, gathered serially across a mean of around 6 years (range 1-12). Whether ART initiation and durable HIV suppression were associated with changes in peripheral blood TRB repertoire composition and diversity was tested in a retrospective serial study.

The immunoSEQ hsTCRB v3.0 assay was used at survey level resolution for TRB variable region sequencing. The targeted TRB sequencing depth was roughly 40,000-55,000 T-cell genomes per sample. Pooled TRB libraries were sequenced on an Illumina MiSeq with a v3 150-cycle kit. In the authors' own workflow: Repertoire analysis ran in R within a reproducible Nextflow workflow covering QC, data transformation and analysis. LymphoSeq2, an R package for AIRR-Seq data exploration, was used to implement custom analyses. A handful of samples that produced fewer than 5000 total TRB sequences were removed, so 150 to 200 HIV repertoires were analyzed. Among the 180 or so HIV repertoires that were kept, 59 were collected before ART initiation and roughly 130 were collected after ART initiation. Each repertoire was downsampled to 5000 TRB nucleotide sequences, and summary statistics were averaged across 100 downsampling iterations. The analysis kept only TRB sequences whose CDR3 regions were at least seven amino acids long. Diversity was measured with a Shannon entropy-derived clonality score and the Gini coefficient. In the repertoire networks, any two of the top 5000 CDR3 amino acid sequences were linked whenever the two sequences differed by an edit distance of one. For TRB CDR3 amino acid sequences, GLIPH2 was used to predict antigen specificity groups and MHC restriction. CDR3 amino acid sequences were matched against VDJdb and McPAS-TCR to flag known CMV, EBV, HIV or tissue antigen associations. Pre-ART, post-ART and control groups were compared with Wilcoxon signed-rank tests and Holm-Bonferroni correction. TCRdb mirrors the immuneACCESS table, restricted to in-frame sequences. Some clones are absent from its copies; in checked studies, under half trace to an unresolved V gene, and the reason for the others is unknown. The V and J calls and clone size were taken over from that table, and D and trimming were inferred from the DNA. This sample lists roughly 16,000 clones; 90% to 95% were detected once. The top ten clonotypes cover around 4.3% of the sample.

Turning to this clone: There is no known antigen for this receptor. No qualities accompany the bases; no much larger clone lies one base away.

The CDR3 sequence holds 12 residues, the cysteine and phenylalanine included. The entry retains the CDR3 DNA only, 36 bases that are in frame from base 1. The CDR1 and CDR2 encoded by the germline V gene are ENHRY and SYGVKD. Participants were included only if at least one PBMC sample before ART initiation and at least two post-ART samples were available. Treatment was received in the United States of America by all participants with HIV. Cryopreserved samples of about 0.9-11 million PBMC were thawed and washed before DNA extraction. At the time of the earliest PBMC sample for each participant with HIV, ages ranged from roughly 23 to 60 years. PBMC samples were contributed by each participant from 1-4 timepoints before ART initiation and 2-8 timepoints after ART initiation, with a median of 7 samples. For every participant, serial HIV viral load, CD4+ T-cell count, ART history and demographic data were obtained. Genomic DNA was extracted from unsorted PBMC with a Qiagen kit on a QIAcube, with processing performed in batches of 12 samples.

What the study reported, not specific to this receptor: Samples dated from the mid-2000s to the late 2010s, and the ART regimens used may be less effective than current ones. ART initiation was associated with a significant increase in TRB diversity, but diversity stayed significantly below transplant donor controls even after long-term ART. Because cell numbers in pre-ART samples were limited, unsorted PBMC were profiled instead of sorted CD4+ and CD8+ T cells. Narrower CDR3 length ranges were observed in HIV repertoires than in controls, and an antigen-experienced repertoire with only a slight naive shift after ART was suggested by the network structure. Since PBMC availability was limited, sequencing covered only the TCR beta chain, with no alpha chain pairing. At every time point, the repertoire was dominated by expanded TRB clones first identified before ART initiation, although this dominance fluctuated and, in many PLHIV, declined after ART. Inferences about post-ART repertoire changes were limited because no data were available on ART adherence, viral resistance or therapy changes.

The chain employs TRBV10-3 and TRBJ2-5; 7 central bases correspond to TRBD1. The J call may be mistaken, given a closer DNA end match to TRBJ2-7. This receptor was obtained from a woman aged 50 to 60 with HIV. The sample here was unsorted PBMCs, taken 6 to 6.5 years after starting antiretroviral therapy. The CDR3 reads CATDRDGDEQYF. The DNA reads TGTGCCACAGACAGGGATGGCGACGAGCAGTACTTC.